The sequence of this T cell receptor beta chain was determined in a study of cytomegalovirus exposure and HLA in healthy donors. The PCR made use of 60 Vbeta and 13 Jbeta primers. Per the original data handling: In a later analysis, the count reached about 82 million unique TCR beta chains, with roughly 11 million shared. The assay was immunoSEQ multiplex PCR, and TCRdb's table has in-frame clones only and misses some. Clone size and V and J calls were adopted from that table, with D and trimming inferred from the DNA. Among about 78,000 clones listed, around 70% were seen once. This sequence was found in a woman aged 40 to 49 in good health and CMV-seropositive. The sample taken for sequencing was PBMCs.

The DNA for the CDR3 is TGTGCCAGCAACACAATTTCCGGGACAGGGACCGTCTATGGCTACACCTTC. Residues: CASNTISGTGTVYGYTF. The chain joins TRBV28 to TRBJ1-2, with 9 nucleotides matching TRBD1. The CDR3 is made up of 17 amino acids. V shed 7 bases, J shed 4 bases, and the junction held 16 bases outside the gene matches. CDR1 and CDR2 (germline): MDHEN, SYDVKM.